A selection of T cell receptor beta chains follows, all from one sample in a study of response to subunit inactivated influenza vaccine. Each CDR3 protein gets one entry after TCRdb re-called the RT-PCR reads with MiXCR. The sample has hundreds of thousands of distinct CDR3 sequences, 12% seen once; the top ten hold roughly a tenth. The sample was PBMCs from blood, taken on the day of vaccination. These receptors all stem from a middle-aged man who received an inactivated influenza vaccine. Both conserved end residues are part of each CDR3. Each record gives: clone size, J gene, D gene, V gene, CDR3 DNA, CDR3 protein. D genes are given only for firm matches. The size field is filled for only some rows; it gives once, few, many or a size class.

>few|TRBJ2-5|TRBD2|TRBV7-8
TGTGCCAGCAGCTTAGGTTTAGCGGGGGGTATCCAAGAGACCCAGTACTTC
CASSLGLAGGIQETQYF
>few|TRBJ2-2|-|TRBV28
TGTGCCAGCAGTTTGCCCGGCCAGACACTCGCGAACACCGGGGAGCTGTTTTTT
CASSLPGQTLANTGELFF
>-|TRBJ1-6|-|TRBV4-2
TGTGCCAGCAGCCAAGCATCAACAGGGTTAATTTCACCCCTCCACTTT
CASSQASTGLISPLHF
>-|TRBJ2-2|-|TRBV29-1
TGCAGCGTTCAATTTGGTACACGAGGCACCGGGGAGCTGTTTTTT
CSVQFGTRGTGELFF
>-|TRBJ1-2|TRBD1|TRBV6-1
TGTGCCAGCAGCCGACAGGGGGTTTGGTATGGCTACACCTTC
CASSRQGVWYGYTF
>few|TRBJ1-1|TRBD1|TRBV7-2
TGTGCCAGCAGCCCCGGACAGGGGGCTGCAGCTTTCTTT
CASSPGQGAAAFF
>-|TRBJ2-1|-|TRBV20-1
TGCAGTGCTAGACGAGGGACGCGTAATGAGCAGTTCTTC
CSARRGTRNEQFF
>few|TRBJ2-7|TRBD2|TRBV20-1
TGCAGTGCGGACACTAGCGGGAGTCAGTACTTC
CSADTSGSQYF
>-|TRBJ1-2|-|TRBV12-3/TRBV12-4
TGTGCCAGCAGCCTGTCCGGGGGGAGTCAAGGCTACACCTTC
CASSLSGGSQGYTF
>-|TRBJ2-2|-|TRBV5-6
TGTGCCAGCAGCCGGTCATACAGGAACTACGGGGAGCTGTTTTTT
CASSRSYRNYGELFF
>few|TRBJ2-7|-|TRBV5-1
TGCGCCAGCAGAACCTCGGACGGACAGTCCTACGAGCAGTACTTC
CASRTSDGQSYEQYF
>-|TRBJ2-1|TRBD1|TRBV20-1
TGCAGTGCACAAGGGGGCACGGGCTCCTACAATGAGCAGTTCTTC
CSAQGGTGSYNEQFF
>-|TRBJ2-7|-|TRBV6-2/TRBV6-3
TGTGCCAGCAGGACCGGGGCAGGCCAATCCTACGAGCAGTACTTC
CASRTGAGQSYEQYF
>many|TRBJ2-1|TRBD2|TRBV29-1
TGCAGCGTTGGAGGACTAGTAGGGAATGAGCAGTTCTTC
CSVGGLVGNEQFF
>many|TRBJ2-7|TRBD2|TRBV7-9
TGTGCCAGCAGCGGACGACTAGCGGGGGCCTCCTACGAGCAGTACTTC
CASSGRLAGASYEQYF
>-|TRBJ2-1|-|TRBV5-1
TGCGCCAGCAGTGGGGGCGACTGGGGCAATGAGCAGTTCTTC
CASSGGDWGNEQFF
>-|TRBJ2-1|TRBD1|TRBV14
TGTGCCAGCAGCTCCCCAGGGGGCTGGAGGAATGAGCAGTTCTTC
CASSSPGGWRNEQFF
>many|TRBJ2-3|-|TRBV15
TGTGCCACCAGCAGCCGGCAGGGGACAACAGATACGCAGTATTTT
CATSSRQGTTDTQYF
>-|TRBJ2-5|-|TRBV18
TGTGCCAGCTCACCACGCAGCGGCCAAGAGACCCAGTACTTC
CASSPRSGQETQYF
>few|TRBJ2-1|TRBD2|TRBV7-9
TGTGCCAGCAGCTTAGCATCCGGGAGGAGAAACAATGAGCAGTTCTTC
CASSLASGRRNNEQFF
>few|TRBJ2-7|TRBD1|TRBV7-2
TGTGCCAGCAGCTTGTCCGGGACAGGGATTCACGAGCAGTACTTC
CASSLSGTGIHEQYF
>many|TRBJ1-3|-|TRBV19
TGTGCCAGCTCTGAATCAGGGCGGGACGCGGACACCATATATTTT
CASSESGRDADTIYF
>-|TRBJ2-4|-|TRBV12-3/TRBV12-4
TGTGCCAGCAGTTTTAATCCGGGAATAGGCGCCAAAAACATTCAGTACTTC
CASSFNPGIGAKNIQYF
>many|TRBJ2-7|TRBD1|TRBV10-3
TGTGCCATCAGTAAACCGGGACAGGGCGTACACGAGCAGTACTTC
CAISKPGQGVHEQYF
>-|TRBJ2-1|-|TRBV15
TGTGCCACCAGTACCCACCCATCTCCTGGGTATGAGCAGTTCTTC
CATSTHPSPGYEQFF
>few|TRBJ2-2|-|TRBV24-1
TGTGCCACCAGTGATTTTGGGAGGACAAACACCGGGGAGCTGTTTTTT
CATSDFGRTNTGELFF
>few|TRBJ1-5|-|TRBV24-1
TGTGCCACCAGTGATTTCAGGCGGAATCAGCCCCAGCATTTT
CATSDFRRNQPQHF
>few|TRBJ2-5|TRBD1|TRBV6-2/TRBV6-3
TGTGCCAGCAGTTATTTTAAGCGTGGGACAGGGAGAGAGACCCAGTACTTC
CASSYFKRGTGRETQYF
>-|TRBJ2-1|-|TRBV20-1
TGCAGGGTCCAAGCGGCGGCCTACAATGAGCAGTTCTTC
CRVQAAAYNEQFF
>-|TRBJ1-1|TRBD1|TRBV20-1
TGCAGTGCTAGAGGTTTCGGACAGGGGGGAGGTGAAGCTTTCTTT
CSARGFGQGGGEAFF
>few|TRBJ2-6|-|TRBV11-2
TGTGCCAGCAGCCCGGGGGACAGACCGATCTCTGGGGCCAACGTCCTGACTTTC
CASSPGDRPISGANVLTF
>few|TRBJ2-4|TRBD1|TRBV6-2/TRBV6-3
TGTGCCAGCAGTTACCCGCGGACAGGGGGAGGGGGCATTCAGTACTTC
CASSYPRTGGGGIQYF
>few|TRBJ1-2|-|TRBV6-1
TGTGCCAGCACCGATCCGGGAGCCTCCCATGGCTACACCTTC
CASTDPGASHGYTF
>-|TRBJ2-1|-|TRBV24-1
TGTGCCACCAGTGGGGGTACCAGCTCCTACAATGAGCAGTTCTTC
CATSGGTSSYNEQFF
>many|TRBJ2-7|-|TRBV6-1
TGTGCCAGCAGCGCTAGTTTTGGGACAACTCCTACCTACGAGCAGTACTTC
CASSASFGTTPTYEQYF
>few|TRBJ2-7|TRBD1|TRBV10-3
TGTGCCATCAGTGATCCTCGGACCGGGACAGGGTCCTACGAGCAGTACTTC
CAISDPRTGTGSYEQYF
>few|TRBJ1-1|TRBD1|TRBV28
TGTGCCAGCAGAAATCACAGGGGGCAGGATGCTTTCTTT
CASRNHRGQDAFF
>few|TRBJ2-3|-|TRBV19
TGTGCCAGTGCCAAACTAGCTGCAGATACGCAGTATTTT
CASAKLAADTQYF
>many|TRBJ2-7|TRBD2|TRBV5-1
TGCGCCAGCAGCACCGGGACTAGCGGATACGAGCAGTACTTC
CASSTGTSGYEQYF
>-|TRBJ2-4|-|TRBV11-2
TGTGCCAGCAGCCCGGGGCCAGTATGGCGTATAGCCAAAAACATTCAGTACTTC
CASSPGPVWRIAKNIQYF
>few|TRBJ2-1|-|TRBV20-1
TGCAGTGCTAGGGTGCCTTACAATGAGCAGTTCTTC
CSARVPYNEQFF